The 6 T cell receptor beta chains below were found in one sample sequenced in a study of cytomegalovirus exposure and HLA in healthy donors. Primers included in the PCR were 60 Vbeta and 13 Jbeta primers. The data were produced by immunoSEQ multiplex PCR, yet TCRdb's version contains in-frame clones alone and is incomplete. The data show around 190,000 clones, about 83% seen once. The sample consisted of PBMCs. Receptor source: a man aged 40-49 years in good health and CMV-seropositive.

The chain employs TRBV7-9 and TRBJ2-2, with D perhaps TRBD1 (6 bases). Trimming stripped 5 bases from V and 5 bases from J, with 18 bases between. The CDR3 consists of 16 residues. Germline V gene data show CDR1 as SEHNR and CDR2 as FQNEAQ (reference sequence). The CDR3: CASSLHGQSGTGELFF. DNA of the CDR3: TGTGCCAGCAGCCTGCACGGACAGTCGGGAACCGGGGAGCTGTTTTTT.

As to this clone: Other DNA sequences in the same sample also yield this CDR3. The chain carries TRBV6-1 and TRBJ1-1, with TRBD1 matching over 8 bases. The CDR3 consists of 13 residues. V was clipped by 6 bases and J by 5 bases; unmatched bases: 5. Germline assignment: CDR1 MNHNS and CDR2 SASEGT. The CDR3 loop is CASRPTGGTEAFF. CDR3 nucleotide sequence: TGTGCCAGCAGGCCCACAGGGGGTACTGAAGCTTTCTTT.

The chain recombines TRBV19 with TRBJ1-1; 7 nucleotides line up with TRBD1. This CDR3 is 15 amino acids long. CDR1 is LNHDA, CDR2 SQIVND, per germline (reference sequence). The junction had 2 bases not matched to a gene; V was cut back by 1 base and J by 0 bases. CDR3: CASSIGQGLNTEAFF. As DNA, the CDR3 is TGTGCCAGTAGTATAGGACAGGGACTGAACACTGAAGCTTTCTTT.

About this clone: In the same sample, other DNA sequences code for this CDR3. V gene TRBV7-9 combines with J gene TRBJ2-7, with 9 nucleotides matching TRBD2. The CDR3 is 15 residues long. CDR1 is SEHNR and CDR2 is FQNEAQ in the germline V gene (reference sequence). Trimming at V came to 5 bases and at J to 2 bases, leaving 7 bases not matched to a gene. In DNA form, the CDR3 reads TGTGCCAGCAGCCACCCGACTAGCGGAACCTACGAGCAGTACTTC. Translation gives CASSHPTSGTYEQYF.

V usage is TRBV7-6 and J usage is TRBJ1-6; D call uncertain. The CDR3 runs 14 residues. Germline CDR1 and CDR2: SGHVS and FNYEAQ. Trimming took 2 bases from V and 6 from J, leaving 8 bases between them. The CDR3 DNA follows: TGTGCCAGCAGCTTACAAGGGAGTAATTCACCCCTCCACTTT. This translates into CASSLQGSNSPLHF.

This clone was counted a few times. The gene calls are TRBV5-6 and TRBJ2-1; D is perhaps TRBD1 (5 bases). Between the trimmed V and J ends, which lost 4 bases and 1 base, there was a span of 12 bases. CDR1 is SGHDT, CDR2 YYEEEE, per germline. The CDR3 contains 15 residues. CDR3 region: CASSRQDRSYNEQFF. The CDR3, as DNA: TGTGCCAGCAGCCGACAAGACAGATCCTACAATGAGCAGTTCTTC.